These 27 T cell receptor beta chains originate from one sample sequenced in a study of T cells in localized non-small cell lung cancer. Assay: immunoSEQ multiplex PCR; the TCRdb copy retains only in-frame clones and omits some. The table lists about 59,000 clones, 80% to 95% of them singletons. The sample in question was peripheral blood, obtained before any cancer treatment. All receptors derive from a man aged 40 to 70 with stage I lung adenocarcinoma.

CDR3: CATTKAIATYEQYF. DNA of the CDR3: TGTGCCACCACTAAGGCGATTGCTACCTACGAGCAGTACTTC. The chain uses TRBV10-3 and TRBJ2-7; unclear D gene. The germline gives CDR1 ENHRY, CDR2 SYGVKD. Trimming cost V 10 bases and J 2 bases, with 18 bases left between them. The CDR3 consists of 14 residues.

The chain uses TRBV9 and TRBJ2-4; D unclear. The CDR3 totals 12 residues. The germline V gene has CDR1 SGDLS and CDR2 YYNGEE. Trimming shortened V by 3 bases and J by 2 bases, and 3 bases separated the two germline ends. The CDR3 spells CASSAPKNIQYF. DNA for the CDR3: TGTGCCAGCAGCGCACCCAAAAACATTCAGTACTTC.

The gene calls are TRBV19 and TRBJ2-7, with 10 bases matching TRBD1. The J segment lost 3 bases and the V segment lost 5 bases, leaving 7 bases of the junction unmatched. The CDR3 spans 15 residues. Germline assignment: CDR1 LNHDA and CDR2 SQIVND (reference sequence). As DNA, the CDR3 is TGTGCCAGTAGTGAACGACAGGGGGCACACTACGAGCAGTACTTC. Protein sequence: CASSERQGAHYEQYF.

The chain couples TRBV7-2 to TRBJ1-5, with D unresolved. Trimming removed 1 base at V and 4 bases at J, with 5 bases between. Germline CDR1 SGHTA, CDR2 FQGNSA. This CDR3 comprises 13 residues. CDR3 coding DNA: TGTGCCAGCAGCTTAGGACCGAATCAGCCCCAGCATTTT. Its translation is CASSLGPNQPQHF.

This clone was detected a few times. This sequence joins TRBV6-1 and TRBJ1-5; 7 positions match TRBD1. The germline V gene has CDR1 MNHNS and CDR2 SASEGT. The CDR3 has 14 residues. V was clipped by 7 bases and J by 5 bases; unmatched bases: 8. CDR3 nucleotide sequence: TGTGCCAGCACTCCTCCAGGGGGGTATCAGCCCCAGCATTTT. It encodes CASTPPGGYQPQHF.

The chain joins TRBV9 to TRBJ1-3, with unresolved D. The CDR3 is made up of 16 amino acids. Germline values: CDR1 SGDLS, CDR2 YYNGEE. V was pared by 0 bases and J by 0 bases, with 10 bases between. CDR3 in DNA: TGTGCCAGCAGCGTAGAGACTGGAAGCTCTGGAAACACCATATATTTT. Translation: CASSVETGSSGNTIYF. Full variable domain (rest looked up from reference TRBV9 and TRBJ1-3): DSGVTQTPKHLITATGQRVTLRCSPRSGDLSVYWYQQSLDQGLQFLIQYYNGEERAKGNILERFSAQQFPDLHSELNLSSLELGDSALYFCASSVETGSSGNTIYFGEGSWLTVV.

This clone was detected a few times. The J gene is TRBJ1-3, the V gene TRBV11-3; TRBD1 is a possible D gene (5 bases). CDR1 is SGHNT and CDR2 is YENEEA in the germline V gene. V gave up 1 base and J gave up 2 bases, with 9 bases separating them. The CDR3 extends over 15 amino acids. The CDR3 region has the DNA TGTGCCAGCAGCTTAGTAGCAGGGACTGGAAACACCATATATTTT. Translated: CASSLVAGTGNTIYF.

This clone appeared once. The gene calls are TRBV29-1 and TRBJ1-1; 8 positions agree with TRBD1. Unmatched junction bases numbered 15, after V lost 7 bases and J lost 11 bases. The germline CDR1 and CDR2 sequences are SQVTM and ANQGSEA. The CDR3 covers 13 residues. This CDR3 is CSGRQGTRGEAFF. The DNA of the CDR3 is TGCAGCGGCAGACAGGGGACTAGAGGAGAGGCTTTCTTT.

The CDR3 bases are TGTGCCAGCAGTTTATTCGCGCTCCCAAGCACAGATACGCAGTATTTT. Residues: CASSLFALPSTDTQYF. This sequence joins TRBV28 and TRBJ2-3; D call uncertain. CDR3 length equals 16 residues. V was cut by 1 base and J by 0 bases, with 11 bases left in between. Germline V lookup: CDR1 MDHEN, CDR2 SYDVKM.

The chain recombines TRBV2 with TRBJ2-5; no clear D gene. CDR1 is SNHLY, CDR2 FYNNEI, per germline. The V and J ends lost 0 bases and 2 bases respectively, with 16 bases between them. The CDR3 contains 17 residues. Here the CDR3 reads CASSEAARLVTQETQYF. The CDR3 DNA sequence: TGTGCCAGCAGTGAAGCGGCGCGGCTGGTGACTCAAGAGACCCAGTACTTC.

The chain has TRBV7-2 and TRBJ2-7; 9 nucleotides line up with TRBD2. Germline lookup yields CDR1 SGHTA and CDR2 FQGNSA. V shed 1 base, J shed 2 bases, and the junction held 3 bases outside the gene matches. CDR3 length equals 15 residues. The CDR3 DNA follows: TGTGCCAGCAGCTTAGGTAGCGGGAGCCCCTACGAGCAGTACTTC. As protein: CASSLGSGSPYEQYF.

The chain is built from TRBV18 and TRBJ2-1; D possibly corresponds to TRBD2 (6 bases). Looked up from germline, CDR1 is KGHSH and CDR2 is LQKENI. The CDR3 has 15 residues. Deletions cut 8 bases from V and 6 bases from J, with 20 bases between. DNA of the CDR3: TGTGCCAGCACGACCCCCGGGACTTCAGCCAATGAGCAGTTCTTC. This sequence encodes CASTTPGTSANEQFF.

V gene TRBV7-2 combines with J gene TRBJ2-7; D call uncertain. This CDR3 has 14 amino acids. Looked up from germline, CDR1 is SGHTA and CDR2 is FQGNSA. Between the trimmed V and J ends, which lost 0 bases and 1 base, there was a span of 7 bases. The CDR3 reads CASSLAAGSYEQYF. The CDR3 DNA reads TGTGCCAGCAGCTTAGCTGCAGGATCCTACGAGCAGTACTTC. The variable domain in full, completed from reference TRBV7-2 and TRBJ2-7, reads GAGVSQSPSNKVTEKGKDVELRCDPISGHTALYWYRQSLGQGLEFLIYFQGNSAPDKSGLPSDRFSAERTGGSVSTLTIQRTQQEDSAVYLCASSLAAGSYEQYFGPGTRLTVT.

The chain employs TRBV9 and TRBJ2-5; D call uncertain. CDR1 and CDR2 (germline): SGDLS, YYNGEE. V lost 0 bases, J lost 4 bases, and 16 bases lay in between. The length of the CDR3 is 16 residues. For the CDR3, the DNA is TGTGCCAGCAGCGTAGCTTCTGGCCAAGTAGGAGAGACCCAGTACTTC. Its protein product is CASSVASGQVGETQYF. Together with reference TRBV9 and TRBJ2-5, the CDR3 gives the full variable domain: DSGVTQTPKHLITATGQRVTLRCSPRSGDLSVYWYQQSLDQGLQFLIQYYNGEERAKGNILERFSAQQFPDLHSELNLSSLELGDSALYFCASSVASGQVGETQYFGPGTRLLVL.

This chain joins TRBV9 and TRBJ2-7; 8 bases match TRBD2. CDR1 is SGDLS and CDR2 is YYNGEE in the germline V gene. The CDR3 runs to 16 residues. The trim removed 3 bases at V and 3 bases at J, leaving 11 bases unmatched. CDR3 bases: TGTGCCAGCAGCGCTCCAACTAGCGGAGGGGACTACGAGCAGTACTTC. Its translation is CASSAPTSGGDYEQYF.

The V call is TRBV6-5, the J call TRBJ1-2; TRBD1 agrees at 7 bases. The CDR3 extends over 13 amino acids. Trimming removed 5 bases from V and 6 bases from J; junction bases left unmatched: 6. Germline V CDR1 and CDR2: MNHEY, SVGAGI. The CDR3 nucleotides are TGTGCCAGCAGTAAGACAGGGTTTGATGGCTACACCTTC. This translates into CASSKTGFDGYTF.

The CDR3 spells CASSFGTGGGGTDTQYF. In DNA form, the CDR3 reads TGCGCCAGCAGCTTTGGGACAGGGGGCGGAGGCACAGATACGCAGTATTTT. V usage is TRBV5-1 and J usage is TRBJ2-3, with 12 bases that match TRBD1. V lost 2 bases, J lost 1 base, and 5 bases stayed unmatched. The CDR3 spans 17 residues. The germline gives CDR1 SGHRS, CDR2 YFSETQ. Full variable domain (rest looked up from reference TRBV5-1 and TRBJ2-3): KAGVTQTPRYLIKTRGQQVTLSCSPISGHRSVSWYQQTPGQGLQFLFEYFSETQRNKGNFPGRFSGRQFSNSRSEMNVSTLELGDSALYLCASSFGTGGGGTDTQYFGPGTRLTVL.

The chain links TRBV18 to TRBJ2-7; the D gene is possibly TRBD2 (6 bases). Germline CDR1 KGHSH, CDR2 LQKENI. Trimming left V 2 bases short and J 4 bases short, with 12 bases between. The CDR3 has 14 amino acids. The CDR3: CASSPTGGIYEQYF. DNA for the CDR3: TGTGCCAGCTCACCAACTGGGGGGATATACGAGCAGTACTTC.

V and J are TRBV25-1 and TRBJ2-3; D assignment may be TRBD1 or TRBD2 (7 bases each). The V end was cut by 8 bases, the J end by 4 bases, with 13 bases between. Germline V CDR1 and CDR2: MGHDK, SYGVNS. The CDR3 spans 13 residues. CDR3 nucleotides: TGTGCCAGCGGGAGGGACAGCCCAGATACGCAGTATTTT. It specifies CASGRDSPDTQYF. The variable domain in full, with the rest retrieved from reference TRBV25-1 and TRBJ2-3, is EADIYQTPRYLVIGTGKKITLECSQTMGHDKMYWYQQDPGMELHLIHYSYGVNSTEKGDLSSESTVSRIRTEHFPLTLESARPSHTSQYLCASGRDSPDTQYFGPGTRLTVL.

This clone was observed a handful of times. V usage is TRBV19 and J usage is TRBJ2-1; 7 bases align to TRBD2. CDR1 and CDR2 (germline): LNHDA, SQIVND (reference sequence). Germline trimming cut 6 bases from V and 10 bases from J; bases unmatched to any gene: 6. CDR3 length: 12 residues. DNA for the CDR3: TGTGCCAGTAGAGAGCGGGATCGGGAGCAGTTCTTC. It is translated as CASRERDREQFF.

The CDR3 DNA reads as TGCAGCGTTGCCACTAGCGGGAGCTCAGATACGCAGTATTTT. It encodes CSVATSGSSDTQYF. V is TRBV29-1 and J is TRBJ2-3; 11 bases fit TRBD2. The CDR3 covers 14 residues. Germline CDR1 and CDR2: SQVTM and ANQGSEA. V gave up 4 bases and J gave up 4 bases; unmatched junction bases: 4.

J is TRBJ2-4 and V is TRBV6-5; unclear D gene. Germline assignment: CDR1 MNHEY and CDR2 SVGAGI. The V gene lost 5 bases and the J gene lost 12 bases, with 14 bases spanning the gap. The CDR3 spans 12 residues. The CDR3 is CASSTTSFGQYF. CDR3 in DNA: TGTGCCAGCAGTACGACCAGTTTCGGTCAGTACTTC.

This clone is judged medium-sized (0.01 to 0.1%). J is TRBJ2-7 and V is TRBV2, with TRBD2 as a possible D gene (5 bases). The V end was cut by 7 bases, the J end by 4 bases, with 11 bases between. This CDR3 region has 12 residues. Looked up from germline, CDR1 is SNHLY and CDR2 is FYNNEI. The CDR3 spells CASNEEEYEQYF. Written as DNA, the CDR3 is TGTGCCAGCAACGAGGAGGAGTACGAGCAGTACTTC.

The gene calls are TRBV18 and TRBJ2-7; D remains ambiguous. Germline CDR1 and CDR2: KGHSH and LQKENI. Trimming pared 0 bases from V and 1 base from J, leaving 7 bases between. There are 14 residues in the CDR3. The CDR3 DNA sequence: TGTGCCAGCTCACCACCGGGCCCGTCCTACGAGCAGTACTTC. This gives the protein CASSPPGPSYEQYF.

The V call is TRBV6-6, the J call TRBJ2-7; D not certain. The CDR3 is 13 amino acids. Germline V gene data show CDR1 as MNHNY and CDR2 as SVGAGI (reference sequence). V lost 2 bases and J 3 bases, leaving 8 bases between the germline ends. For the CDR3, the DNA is TGTGCCAGCAGTTACATTGCGTTCTACGAGCAGTACTTC. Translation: CASSYIAFYEQYF.

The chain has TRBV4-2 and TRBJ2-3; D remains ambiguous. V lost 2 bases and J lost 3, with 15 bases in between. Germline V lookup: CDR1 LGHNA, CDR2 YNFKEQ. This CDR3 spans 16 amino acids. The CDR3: CASSQSAGVRTDTQYF. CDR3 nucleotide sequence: TGTGCCAGCAGCCAATCGGCCGGAGTACGGACAGATACGCAGTATTTT.

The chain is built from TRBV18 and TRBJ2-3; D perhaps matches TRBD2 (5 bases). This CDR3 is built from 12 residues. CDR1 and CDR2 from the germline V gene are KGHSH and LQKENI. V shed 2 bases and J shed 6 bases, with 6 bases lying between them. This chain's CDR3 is CASSPGSDTQYF. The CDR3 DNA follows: TGTGCCAGCTCACCAGGGAGCGATACGCAGTATTTT.